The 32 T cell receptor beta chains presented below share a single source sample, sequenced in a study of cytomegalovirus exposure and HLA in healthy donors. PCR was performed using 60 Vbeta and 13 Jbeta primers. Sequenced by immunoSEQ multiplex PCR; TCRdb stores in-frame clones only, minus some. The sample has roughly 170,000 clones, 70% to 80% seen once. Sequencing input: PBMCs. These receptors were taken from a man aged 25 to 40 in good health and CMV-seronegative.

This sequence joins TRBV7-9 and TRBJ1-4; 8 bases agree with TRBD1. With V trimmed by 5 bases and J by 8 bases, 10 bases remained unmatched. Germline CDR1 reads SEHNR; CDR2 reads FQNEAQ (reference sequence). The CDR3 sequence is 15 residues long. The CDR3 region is CASSQRQGPWEKLFF. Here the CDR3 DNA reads TGTGCCAGCAGCCAGAGACAGGGGCCGTGGGAAAAACTGTTTTTT.

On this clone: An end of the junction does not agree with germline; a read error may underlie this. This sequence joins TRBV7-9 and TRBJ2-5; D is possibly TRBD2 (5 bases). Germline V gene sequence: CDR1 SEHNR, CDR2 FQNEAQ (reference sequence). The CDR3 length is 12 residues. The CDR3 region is CSSGQSGQTQYF. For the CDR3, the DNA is TGTTCCAGCGGTCAGAGCGGACAGACCCAGTACTTC.

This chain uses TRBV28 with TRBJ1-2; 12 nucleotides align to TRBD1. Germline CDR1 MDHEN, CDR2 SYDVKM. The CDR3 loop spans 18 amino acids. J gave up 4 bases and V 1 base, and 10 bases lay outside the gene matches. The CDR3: CASSLLGTGGPIVYGYTF. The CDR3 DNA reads TGTGCCAGCAGTTTATTAGGGACAGGGGGCCCTATCGTCTATGGCTACACCTTC.

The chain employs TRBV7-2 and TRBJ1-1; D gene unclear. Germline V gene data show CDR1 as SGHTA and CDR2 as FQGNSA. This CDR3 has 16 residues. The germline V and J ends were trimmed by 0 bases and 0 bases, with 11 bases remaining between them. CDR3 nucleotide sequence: TGTGCCAGCAGCTTAGCGGGCGGGGAACTGAACACTGAAGCTTTCTTT. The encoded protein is CASSLAGGELNTEAFF.

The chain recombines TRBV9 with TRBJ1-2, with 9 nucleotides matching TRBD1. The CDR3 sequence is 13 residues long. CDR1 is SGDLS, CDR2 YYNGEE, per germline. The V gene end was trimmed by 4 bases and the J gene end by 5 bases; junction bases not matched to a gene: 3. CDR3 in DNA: TGTGCCAGCAGCACTGGGACAGGGTATGGCTACACCTTC. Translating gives CASSTGTGYGYTF. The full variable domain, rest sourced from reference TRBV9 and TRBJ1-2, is DSGVTQTPKHLITATGQRVTLRCSPRSGDLSVYWYQQSLDQGLQFLIQYYNGEERAKGNILERFSAQQFPDLHSELNLSSLELGDSALYFCASSTGTGYGYTFGSGTRLTVV.

The CDR3 region has the DNA TGTGCCAGTAGGGTCCTAGGTCCGAACACCGGGGAGCTGTTTTTT. Translating gives CASRVLGPNTGELFF. The J gene is TRBJ2-2, the V gene TRBV19, with D hard to call. Trimming shortened V by 6 bases and J by 0 bases, and 11 bases separated the two germline ends. This CDR3 is 15 amino acids long. CDR1 and CDR2 from the germline V gene are LNHDA and SQIVND (reference sequence).

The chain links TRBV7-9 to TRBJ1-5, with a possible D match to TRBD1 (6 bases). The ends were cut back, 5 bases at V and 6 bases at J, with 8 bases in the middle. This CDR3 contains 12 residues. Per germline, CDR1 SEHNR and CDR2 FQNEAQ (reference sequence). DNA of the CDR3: TGTGCCAGCAGCCAGGGGTTTCAGCCCCAGCATTTT. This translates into CASSQGFQPQHF.

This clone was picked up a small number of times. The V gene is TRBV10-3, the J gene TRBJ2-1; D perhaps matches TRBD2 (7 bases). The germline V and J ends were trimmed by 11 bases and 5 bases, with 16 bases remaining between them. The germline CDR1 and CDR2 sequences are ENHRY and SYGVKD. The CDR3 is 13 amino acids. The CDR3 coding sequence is TGTGCCTCGGAGCGGGACATGGACAATGAGCAGTTCTTC. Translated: CASERDMDNEQFF.

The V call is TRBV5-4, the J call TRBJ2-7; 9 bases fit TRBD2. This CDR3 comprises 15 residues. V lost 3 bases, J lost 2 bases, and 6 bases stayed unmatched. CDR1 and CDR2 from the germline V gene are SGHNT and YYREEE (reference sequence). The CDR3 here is CASSWRGGVAYEQYF. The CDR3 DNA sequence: TGTGCCAGCAGCTGGCGGGGGGGGGTAGCCTACGAGCAGTACTTC.

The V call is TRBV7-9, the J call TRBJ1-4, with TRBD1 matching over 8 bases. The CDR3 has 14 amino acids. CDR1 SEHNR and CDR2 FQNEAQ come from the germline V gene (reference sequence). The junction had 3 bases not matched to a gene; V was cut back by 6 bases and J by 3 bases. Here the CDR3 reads CASRTTGANEKLFF. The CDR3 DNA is TGTGCCAGCAGGACGACAGGGGCTAATGAAAAACTGTTTTTT.

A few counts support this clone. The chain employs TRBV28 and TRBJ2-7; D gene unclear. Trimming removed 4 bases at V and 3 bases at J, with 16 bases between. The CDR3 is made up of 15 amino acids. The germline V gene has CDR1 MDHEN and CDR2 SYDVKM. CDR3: CASSYVQLNIYEQYF. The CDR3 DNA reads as TGTGCCAGCAGTTATGTCCAACTAAACATCTACGAGCAGTACTTC.

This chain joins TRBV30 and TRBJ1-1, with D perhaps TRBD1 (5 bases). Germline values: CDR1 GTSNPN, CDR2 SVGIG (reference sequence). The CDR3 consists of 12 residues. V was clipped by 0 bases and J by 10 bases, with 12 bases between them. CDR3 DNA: TGTGCCTGGAGTGTATTTTCCGGGGGAGCTTTCTTT. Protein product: CAWSVFSGGAFF.

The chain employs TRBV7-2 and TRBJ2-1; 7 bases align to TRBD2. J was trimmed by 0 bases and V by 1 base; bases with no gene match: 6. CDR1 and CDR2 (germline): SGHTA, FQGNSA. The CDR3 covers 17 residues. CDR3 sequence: CASSLGSGVYSYNEQFF. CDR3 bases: TGTGCCAGCAGCTTAGGAAGCGGGGTATACTCCTACAATGAGCAGTTCTTC.

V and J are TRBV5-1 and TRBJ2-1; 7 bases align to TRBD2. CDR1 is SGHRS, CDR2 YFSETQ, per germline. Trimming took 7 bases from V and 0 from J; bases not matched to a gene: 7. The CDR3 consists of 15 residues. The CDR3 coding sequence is TGCGCCAGCGCTCTAGCGGAGGGCTCCTACAATGAGCAGTTCTTC. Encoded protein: CASALAEGSYNEQFF.

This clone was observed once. The CDR3, as DNA: TGTGCCAGCAGCCCAGGGGAGAGTGAGCAGTTCTTC. This translates into CASSPGESEQFF. The chain uses TRBV11-3 and TRBJ2-1; the D gene is possibly TRBD1 (6 bases). The CDR3 has 12 amino acids. The V end was cut by 5 bases, the J end by 9 bases, with 11 bases between. The germline CDR1 and CDR2 sequences are SGHNT and YENEEA.

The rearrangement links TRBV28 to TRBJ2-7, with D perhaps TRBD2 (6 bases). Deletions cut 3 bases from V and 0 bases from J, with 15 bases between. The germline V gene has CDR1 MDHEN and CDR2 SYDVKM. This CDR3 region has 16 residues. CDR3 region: CASSFGGAAPSYEQYF. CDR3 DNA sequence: TGTGCCAGCAGTTTCGGCGGGGCCGCCCCCTCCTACGAGCAGTACTTC.

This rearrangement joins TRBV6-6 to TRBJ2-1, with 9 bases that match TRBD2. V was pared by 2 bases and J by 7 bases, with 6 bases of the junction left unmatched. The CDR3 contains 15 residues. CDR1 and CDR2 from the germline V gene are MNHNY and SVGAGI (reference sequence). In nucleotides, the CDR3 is TGTGCCAGCAGTTACCCGGGACTAGCAAAAAATGAGCAGTTCTTC. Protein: CASSYPGLAKNEQFF.

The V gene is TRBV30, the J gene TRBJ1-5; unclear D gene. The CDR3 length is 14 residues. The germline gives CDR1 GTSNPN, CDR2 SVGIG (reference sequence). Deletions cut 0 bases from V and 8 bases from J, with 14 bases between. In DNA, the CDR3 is TGTGCCTGGAGTGTTCGGGGTCCCGGGGAGCCCCAGCATTTT. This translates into CAWSVRGPGEPQHF.

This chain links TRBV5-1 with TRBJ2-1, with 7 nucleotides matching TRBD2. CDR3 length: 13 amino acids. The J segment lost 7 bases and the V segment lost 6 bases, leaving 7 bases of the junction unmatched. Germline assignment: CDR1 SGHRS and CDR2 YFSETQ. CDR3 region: CASISGGGNEQFF. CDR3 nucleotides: TGCGCCAGCATATCGGGGGGTGGAAATGAGCAGTTCTTC.

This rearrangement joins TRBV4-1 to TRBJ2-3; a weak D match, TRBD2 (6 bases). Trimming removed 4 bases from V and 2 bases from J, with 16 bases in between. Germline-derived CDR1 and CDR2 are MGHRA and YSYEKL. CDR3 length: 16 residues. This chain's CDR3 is CASSREGRTNTDTQYF. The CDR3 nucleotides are TGCGCCAGCAGCCGCGAGGGGCGGACTAACACAGATACGCAGTATTTT.

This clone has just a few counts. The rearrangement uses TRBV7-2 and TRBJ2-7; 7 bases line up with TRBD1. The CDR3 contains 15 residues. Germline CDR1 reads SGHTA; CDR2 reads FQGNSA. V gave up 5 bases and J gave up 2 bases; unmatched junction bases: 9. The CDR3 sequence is CASSQGVGGPYEQYF. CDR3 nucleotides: TGTGCCAGCAGCCAAGGAGTAGGGGGCCCCTACGAGCAGTACTTC.

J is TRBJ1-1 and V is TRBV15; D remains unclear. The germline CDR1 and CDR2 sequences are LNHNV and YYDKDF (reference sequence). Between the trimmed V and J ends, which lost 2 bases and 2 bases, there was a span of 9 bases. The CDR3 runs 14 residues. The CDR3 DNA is TGTGCCACCAGCAGACTGATAGTTAACACTGAAGCTTTCTTT. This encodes CATSRLIVNTEAFF.

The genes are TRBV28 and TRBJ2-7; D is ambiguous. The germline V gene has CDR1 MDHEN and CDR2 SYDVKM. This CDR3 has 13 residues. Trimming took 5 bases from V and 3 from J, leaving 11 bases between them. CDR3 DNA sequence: TGTGCCAGCAGTGTACCTATTGACTACGAGCAGTACTTC. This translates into CASSVPIDYEQYF.

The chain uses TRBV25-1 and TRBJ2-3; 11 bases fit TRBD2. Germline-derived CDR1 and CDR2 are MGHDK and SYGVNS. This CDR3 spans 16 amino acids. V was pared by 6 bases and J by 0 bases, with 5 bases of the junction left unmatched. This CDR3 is CASRASGGFSTDTQYF. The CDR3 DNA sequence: TGTGCCAGCAGGGCTAGCGGGGGGTTTAGCACAGATACGCAGTATTTT.

CDR3 DNA: TGCGCCAGCAGCTTGGGGGACAGAGGAAACACCATATATTTT. This encodes CASSLGDRGNTIYF. The rearrangement uses TRBV5-1 and TRBJ1-3; 7 bases align to TRBD1. The CDR3 sequence is 14 residues long. CDR1 and CDR2 from the germline V gene are SGHRS and YFSETQ. Trimming removed 0 bases from V and 4 bases from J; junction bases left unmatched: 1.

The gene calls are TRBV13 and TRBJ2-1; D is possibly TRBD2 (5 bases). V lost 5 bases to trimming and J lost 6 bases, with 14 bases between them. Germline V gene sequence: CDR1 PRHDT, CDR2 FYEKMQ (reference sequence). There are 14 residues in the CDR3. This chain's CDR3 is CASSQAASPNEQFF. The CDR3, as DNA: TGTGCCAGCAGCCAAGCGGCTAGCCCCAATGAGCAGTTCTTC.

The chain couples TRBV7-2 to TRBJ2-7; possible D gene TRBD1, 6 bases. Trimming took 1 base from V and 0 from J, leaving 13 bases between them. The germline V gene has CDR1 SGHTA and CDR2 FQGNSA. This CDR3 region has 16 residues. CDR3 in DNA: TGTGCCAGCAGCTTAGATGTTGTAGGGGGCTCCTACGAGCAGTACTTC. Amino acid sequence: CASSLDVVGGSYEQYF. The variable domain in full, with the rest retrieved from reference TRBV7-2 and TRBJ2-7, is GAGVSQSPSNKVTEKGKDVELRCDPISGHTALYWYRQSLGQGLEFLIYFQGNSAPDKSGLPSDRFSAERTGGSVSTLTIQRTQQEDSAVYLCASSLDVVGGSYEQYFGPGTRLTVT.

The CDR3 protein is CASSEGDYKRTQYF. CDR3 DNA: TGTGCCAGCAGTGAAGGGGACTACAAGAGAACCCAGTACTTC. The V gene is TRBV2, the J gene TRBJ2-5; TRBD2 matches at 7 bases. With V trimmed by 1 base and J by 8 bases, 7 bases remained unmatched. The CDR3 length is 14 residues. Germline loops: CDR1 SNHLY, CDR2 FYNNEI.

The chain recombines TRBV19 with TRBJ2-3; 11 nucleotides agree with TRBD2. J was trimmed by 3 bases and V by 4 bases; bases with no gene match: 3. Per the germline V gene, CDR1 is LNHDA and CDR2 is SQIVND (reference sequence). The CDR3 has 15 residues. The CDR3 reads CASSKLAGATDTQYF. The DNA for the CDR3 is TGTGCCAGTAGTAAACTAGCGGGGGCTACAGATACGCAGTATTTT.

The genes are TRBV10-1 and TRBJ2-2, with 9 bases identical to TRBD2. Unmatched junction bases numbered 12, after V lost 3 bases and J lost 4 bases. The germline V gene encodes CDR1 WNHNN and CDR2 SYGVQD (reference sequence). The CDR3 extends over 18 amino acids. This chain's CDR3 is CASSEPLAGGPGTGELFF. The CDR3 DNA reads TGCGCCAGCAGTGAACCCCTGGCGGGGGGGCCCGGCACCGGGGAGCTGTTTTTT.

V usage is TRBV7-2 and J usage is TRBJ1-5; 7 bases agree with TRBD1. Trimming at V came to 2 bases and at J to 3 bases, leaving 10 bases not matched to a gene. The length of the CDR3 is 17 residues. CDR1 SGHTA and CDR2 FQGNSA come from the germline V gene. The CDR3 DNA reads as TGTGCCAGCAGCTTACCCGGGAGGGGGACAGTCAATCAGCCCCAGCATTTT. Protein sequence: CASSLPGRGTVNQPQHF.

CDR3 in DNA: TGTGCCAGCAGTGACTTGGACAGTACTAATGAAAAACTGTTTTTT. Translated, it gives CASSDLDSTNEKLFF. This rearrangement joins TRBV2 to TRBJ1-4; a possible D gene is TRBD1 (6 bases). V was cut by 3 bases and J by 2 bases, with 10 bases left in between. CDR1 SNHLY and CDR2 FYNNEI come from the germline V gene. The CDR3 consists of 15 residues. The full variable domain, rest sourced from reference TRBV2 and TRBJ1-4, is EPEVTQTPSHQVTQMGQEVILRCVPISNHLYFYWYRQILGQKVEFLVSFYNNEISEKSEIFDDQFSVERPDGSNFTLKIRSTKLEDSAMYFCASSDLDSTNEKLFFGSGTQLSVL.